These 30 T cell receptor beta chains were all obtained from the same sample, sequenced in a study of CD8 T cell repertoires and HIV-1 epitope variants. Measured with immunoSEQ multiplex PCR; TCRdb has only the in-frame clones, and not every one. Among under 100,000 clones, roughly 80% were seen once, and the ten largest hold under 30%. Sample: uncultured baseline CD8+ T cells from peripheral blood mononuclear cells (PBMCs). Every receptor here comes from a male donor with HIV.

V usage is TRBV7-5 and J usage is TRBJ2-7. TRBV7-5 is classified as a pseudogene. The CDR3 has 13 residues. The CDR3 spells CVRSSRRIYEQYF. The CDR3 coding sequence is TGTGTCAGAAGTTCGAGACGGATTTACGAGCAGTACTTC.

This chain joins TRBV27 and TRBJ1-1; no firm D call. The V end lost 2 bases, the J end lost 6 bases, and 10 bases lay between the germline ends. From germline, CDR1 is MNHEY and CDR2 SMNVEV (reference sequence). This CDR3 is built from 13 residues. The CDR3 DNA follows: TGTGCCAGCAGTTTAGGTCAGGATTCTGAAGCTTTCTTT. Protein product: CASSLGQDSEAFF.

This chain uses TRBV7-9 with TRBJ2-2; 8 nucleotides align to TRBD1. Trimming took 3 bases from V and 0 from J; bases not matched to a gene: 3. Germline assignment: CDR1 SEHNR and CDR2 FQNEAQ (reference sequence). The CDR3 contains 16 residues. The CDR3 coding sequence is TGTGCCAGCAGCTTTATACAGGGGGCGAACACCGGGGAGCTGTTTTTT. Encoded protein: CASSFIQGANTGELFF.

The CDR3, as DNA: TGTGCCAGCAGCTCGTACGCGGACAGGTTTAGCAATCAGCCCCAGCATTTT. As protein: CASSSYADRFSNQPQHF. The chain is built from TRBV5-6 and TRBJ1-5; 7 nucleotides align to TRBD1. The V gene's germline CDR1 is SGHDT and CDR2 YYEEEE. The CDR3 consists of 17 residues. The trim removed 3 bases at V and 0 bases at J, leaving 9 bases unmatched.

By frequency in the sample, this clone is medium-sized. The V gene is TRBV7-2, the J gene TRBJ2-1; maybe TRBD2 (5 bases). With 5 bases removed from V and 6 bases from J, the gap between germline ends came to 14 bases. CDR1 SGHTA and CDR2 FQGNSA come from the germline V gene. The CDR3 totals 14 residues. The CDR3 DNA follows: TGTGCCAGCAGCACTGTTCGGGAAACCAATGAGCAGTTCTTC. Translated, it gives CASSTVRETNEQFF.

The V call is TRBV11-2, the J call TRBJ2-1; weak D call: TRBD2 (6 bases). CDR3 size: 14 residues. The V gene's germline CDR1 is SGHAT and CDR2 FQNNGV. V lost 5 bases, J lost 9 bases, and 17 bases lay in between. The CDR3 bases are TGTGCCAGCAGCCGCAACATGGGGGGTAGTGAGCAGTTCTTC. It encodes CASSRNMGGSEQFF.

A few counts support this clone. V gene TRBV7-2 combines with J gene TRBJ1-5; perhaps TRBD1 as D (5 bases). CDR1 is SGHTA, CDR2 FQGNSA, per germline. Trimming cost V 4 bases and J 0 bases, with 7 bases left between them. The CDR3 runs 14 residues. The DNA for the CDR3 is TGTGCCAGCAGCTCGACAGTTAGCAATCAGCCCCAGCATTTT. Amino acid sequence: CASSSTVSNQPQHF.

The CDR3 sequence is CASSLKRGGQETQYF. The DNA for the CDR3 is TGTGCCAGCAGCTTGAAGCGCGGGGGCCAAGAGACCCAGTACTTC. The V call is TRBV11-3, the J call TRBJ2-5; 7 bases are a match to TRBD2. The CDR3 runs 15 residues. The ends lost 3 bases at V and 1 base at J; junction bases unmatched: 5. The germline CDR1 and CDR2 sequences are SGHNT and YENEEA.

This clone has only a few counts. The chain links TRBV7-2 to TRBJ2-1, with D unresolved. Trimming removed 1 base at V and 7 bases at J, with 11 bases between. The CDR3 totals 14 residues. The germline CDR1 and CDR2 sequences are SGHTA and FQGNSA. The CDR3 here is CASSLDSWINEQFF. DNA for the CDR3: TGTGCCAGCAGCTTAGACAGTTGGATAAATGAGCAGTTCTTC.

The V gene is TRBV29-1, the J gene TRBJ2-7; 11 nucleotides align to TRBD2. Germline CDR1 and CDR2: SQVTM and ANQGSEA. This CDR3 has 13 residues. Unmatched junction bases numbered 1, after V lost 3 bases and J lost 3 bases. In nucleotides, the CDR3 is TGCAGCGTTGAGACTAGCGGGGACTACGAGCAGTACTTC. It codes for CSVETSGDYEQYF.

This clone was seen just once. J is TRBJ2-5 and V is TRBV18; possible D gene TRBD2, 6 bases. Between the trimmed V and J ends, which lost 6 bases and 2 bases, there was a span of 16 bases. The CDR3 spans 15 residues. Germline V lookup: CDR1 KGHSH, CDR2 LQKENI. The CDR3 coding sequence is TGTGCCAGCTCGGGCGTTGCGGGGTTTCAAGAGACCCAGTACTTC. Amino acids: CASSGVAGFQETQYF. Complete variable domain (other parts from reference TRBV18 and TRBJ2-5): NAGVMQNPRHLVRRRGQEARLRCSPMKGHSHVYWYRQLPEEGLKFMVYLQKENIIDESGMPKERFSAEFPKEGPSILRIQQVVRGDSAAYFCASSGVAGFQETQYFGPGTRLLVL.

The rearrangement uses TRBV7-2 and TRBJ1-4, with a possible D match to TRBD1 (6 bases). The CDR3 is 15 residues long. Trimming left V 6 bases short and J 6 bases short, with 17 bases between. CDR1 is SGHTA, CDR2 FQGNSA, per germline. In nucleotides, the CDR3 is TGTGCCAGCAGTACGAGAAGGGGGGCATATGAAAAACTGTTTTTT. Translated, it gives CASSTRRGAYEKLFF.

The rearrangement uses TRBV28 and TRBJ2-7, with TRBD2 matching over 7 bases. Germline V lookup: CDR1 MDHEN, CDR2 SYDVKM. After removal of 3 bases from V and 0 bases from J, the junction contained 2 bases not matched to a gene. The length of the CDR3 is 14 residues. The CDR3 bases are TGTGCCAGCAGTTTGAGGACTAGCTCCTACGAGCAGTACTTC. Its translation: CASSLRTSSYEQYF. The full variable domain, with the rest looked up from reference TRBV28 and TRBJ2-7, is DVKVTQSSRYLVKRTGEKVFLECVQDMDHENMFWYRQDPGLGLRLIYFSYDVKMKEKGDIPEGYSVSREKKERFSLILESASTNQTSMYLCASSLRTSSYEQYFGPGTRLTVT.

This clone was observed a few times. The chain recombines TRBV10-2 with TRBJ2-1, with 10 positions matching TRBD2. V was pared by 2 bases and J by 9 bases, with 10 bases of the junction left unmatched. Looked up from germline, CDR1 is WSHSY and CDR2 is SAAADI. The CDR3 has 16 residues. CDR3 sequence: CASSEIRAGGFSEQFF. In nucleotides, the CDR3 is TGCGCCAGCAGTGAGATCAGAGCGGGGGGGTTTAGTGAGCAGTTCTTC.

The J gene is TRBJ2-7, the V gene TRBV4-1; maybe TRBD1 (6 bases). CDR3 length: 16 residues. Germline CDR1 and CDR2: MGHRA and YSYEKL. Trimming shortened V by 1 base and J by 4 bases, and 17 bases separated the two germline ends. This chain's CDR3 is CASSQATTGDWYEQYF. The CDR3 bases are TGCGCCAGCAGCCAAGCAACGACAGGCGACTGGTACGAGCAGTACTTC.

This chain connects TRBV15 to TRBJ2-6; no firm D call. V was cut by 5 bases and J by 0 bases, with 11 bases left in between. Germline V lookup: CDR1 LNHNV, CDR2 YYDKDF (reference sequence). The CDR3 sequence is 16 residues long. This chain's CDR3 is CATSSVFTSGANVLTF. CDR3 sequence (DNA): TGTGCCACCAGCTCCGTCTTTACCTCTGGGGCCAACGTCCTGACTTTC.

In its sample, this clone was seen a few times. The chain recombines TRBV28 with TRBJ2-7, with D perhaps TRBD1 (5 bases). The CDR3 loop spans 15 amino acids. CDR1 is MDHEN, CDR2 SYDVKM, per germline. The ends were cut back, 4 bases at V and 3 bases at J, with 16 bases in the middle. In nucleotides, the CDR3 is TGTGCCAGCAGTTCACGACAGAGCCCCGACTACGAGCAGTACTTC. This sequence encodes CASSSRQSPDYEQYF.

The chain employs TRBV7-9 and TRBJ1-2; TRBD1 agrees at 8 bases. With 0 bases clipped from V and 3 bases from J, the junction kept 3 bases outside the gene matches. The CDR3 runs to 15 residues. The germline V gene has CDR1 SEHNR and CDR2 FQNEAQ (reference sequence). This chain's CDR3 is CASSLADRGHYGYTF. In nucleotides, the CDR3 is TGTGCCAGCAGCTTAGCCGACAGGGGCCACTATGGCTACACCTTC.

The chain uses TRBV6-5 and TRBJ2-1, with 9 nucleotides matching TRBD2. The CDR3 is 14 amino acids. With V trimmed by 7 bases and J by 10 bases, 11 bases remained unmatched. Germline V lookup: CDR1 MNHEY, CDR2 SVGAGI. The CDR3 bases are TGTGCCAGCACGGGGCTAGCGGGGACCGAGGAGCAGTTCTTC. Translating it yields CASTGLAGTEEQFF.

The chain employs TRBV6-6 and TRBJ1-1; TRBD1 agrees at 9 bases. With 5 bases clipped from V and 0 bases from J, the junction kept 4 bases outside the gene matches. Germline CDR1 MNHNY, CDR2 SVGAGI (reference sequence). CDR3 length equals 15 residues. This chain's CDR3 is CASSIQGALNTEAFF. In DNA form, the CDR3 reads TGTGCCAGCAGTATACAGGGGGCTCTGAACACTGAAGCTTTCTTT.

The CDR3 DNA follows: TGTGCCAGCAGGCTGGCCGCAGGTGAGCAGTTCTTC. Translated, it gives CASRLAAGEQFF. The rearrangement uses TRBV5-6 and TRBJ2-1, with D uncertain. The CDR3 contains 12 residues. Germline CDR1 is SGHDT and CDR2 is YYEEEE. Trimming pared 5 bases from V and 9 bases from J, leaving 12 bases between.

Here the CDR3 reads CASSQVSGTNGELFF. The CDR3 DNA reads as TGTGCCAGCAGCCAAGTTAGCGGGACGAACGGGGAGCTGTTTTTT. The chain joins TRBV4-2 to TRBJ2-2, with TRBD2 identical over 8 bases. The CDR3 extends over 15 amino acids. Germline V gene lookup returns CDR1 LGHNA and CDR2 YNFKEQ. With V trimmed by 1 base and J by 7 bases, 5 bases remained unmatched.

The chain uses TRBV28 and TRBJ2-7, with 7 bases fitting TRBD1. The CDR3 has 16 residues. Trimming at V came to 4 bases and at J to 3 bases, leaving 12 bases not matched to a gene. Germline CDR1 reads MDHEN; CDR2 reads SYDVKM. The CDR3 sequence is CASSWSLGQSLYEQYF. The CDR3 DNA reads TGTGCCAGCAGTTGGTCACTGGGACAGAGCCTCTACGAGCAGTACTTC.

This chain links TRBV5-1 with TRBJ2-7, with 7 bases matching TRBD2. The CDR3 covers 16 residues. From germline, CDR1 is SGHRS and CDR2 YFSETQ. The V gene end was trimmed by 4 bases and the J gene end by 0 bases; junction bases not matched to a gene: 10. The CDR3, as DNA: TGCGCCAGCAGCCGGGGGAGGGAGGGCGACTCCTACGAGCAGTACTTC. Translated: CASSRGREGDSYEQYF. The variable domain in full, completed from reference TRBV5-1 and TRBJ2-7, reads KAGVTQTPRYLIKTRGQQVTLSCSPISGHRSVSWYQQTPGQGLQFLFEYFSETQRNKGNFPGRFSGRQFSNSRSEMNVSTLELGDSALYLCASSRGREGDSYEQYFGPGTRLTVT.

The chain links TRBV12-5 to TRBJ2-1; D remains unclear. The V end lost 7 bases, the J end lost 6 bases, and 19 bases lay between the germline ends. In germline, CDR1 is LGHNT, CDR2 FRNRAP. CDR3 length: 15 residues. CDR3 amino acids: CASASGRLDTNEQFF. The CDR3 DNA follows: TGTGCTAGTGCCTCCGGCCGCCTAGACACCAATGAGCAGTTCTTC.

The chain uses TRBV4-3 and TRBJ1-2, with 8 bases lining up with TRBD1. This CDR3 is 16 amino acids long. J was trimmed by 8 bases and V by 0 bases; bases with no gene match: 11. Germline CDR1 reads LGHNA; CDR2 reads YSLEER. In DNA, the CDR3 is TGCGCCAGCAGCCAAGACGCGGCAGGGGGCGCGGAGGGCTACACCTTC. As protein: CASSQDAAGGAEGYTF.

This chain uses TRBV5-4 with TRBJ2-1, with 9 bases identical to TRBD2. The CDR3 is made up of 15 amino acids. Trimming took 4 bases from V and 4 from J; bases not matched to a gene: 6. In germline, CDR1 is SGHNT, CDR2 YYREEE (reference sequence). This CDR3 is CASSLGTSQYNEQFF. The CDR3 DNA is TGTGCCAGCAGCCTAGGGACTAGCCAATACAATGAGCAGTTCTTC.

The rearrangement links TRBV27 to TRBJ1-5, with D possibly TRBD1 on 6 matching bases. Trimming took off 2 bases at V and 6 bases at J, with 14 bases between the two ends. The CDR3 has 15 amino acids. Per germline, CDR1 MNHEY and CDR2 SMNVEV (reference sequence). DNA for the CDR3: TGTGCCAGCAGTTTAGCTATAGGGGGGGGTCAGCCCCAGCATTTT. It translates to CASSLAIGGGQPQHF.

The chain combines TRBV6-5 with TRBJ2-2, with D unclear. The germline V gene encodes CDR1 MNHEY and CDR2 SVGAGI. The CDR3 runs 14 residues. The ends were cut back, 4 bases at V and 1 base at J, with 7 bases in the middle. This CDR3 is CASSWGRNTGELFF. Here the CDR3 DNA reads TGTGCCAGCAGTTGGGGAAGGAACACCGGGGAGCTGTTTTTT.

V usage is TRBV5-1 and J usage is TRBJ1-1; 7 nucleotides line up with TRBD1. V gave up 4 bases and J gave up 3 bases; unmatched junction bases: 9. The germline CDR1 and CDR2 sequences are SGHRS and YFSETQ. The CDR3 sequence is 15 residues long. The CDR3 is CASSQAQTGDTEAFF. CDR3 nucleotides: TGCGCCAGCAGCCAAGCGCAAACAGGGGACACTGAAGCTTTCTTT.